The T cell receptor beta chain described here comes from a study of response to subunit inactivated influenza vaccine. One entry per CDR3 protein results from TCRdb running MiXCR on the RT-PCR reads. Found here are 650,000 to 800,000 distinct CDR3 sequences, approximately 13% of them singletons; the top ten hold less than 7%. The CDR3 extends over 18 amino acids. Looked up from germline, CDR1 is SGHDN and CDR2 is FVKESK. Trimming removed 4 bases from V and 6 bases from J; junction bases left unmatched: 14. This TCR derives from a man aged 45-60 years who received an inactivated influenza vaccine. V and J are TRBV14 and TRBJ2-1; the match to TRBD2 covers 11 bases. The sample here was PBMCs from blood, taken 14 to 15 days before vaccination. The CDR3 coding sequence is TGTGCCAGCAGCCTCGATGTAGCGGGAGGGCCCTCAAGCAATGAGCAGTTCTTC. This encodes CASSLDVAGGPSSNEQFF.